This TCR beta chain emerged from a study of cytomegalovirus exposure and HLA in healthy donors. With respect to this clone: Its antigen is not identified.

The study, taken as a whole, reports: Most TCR sequences were rare, but some public TCRs occurred in many donors.

The PCR ran on 60 Vbeta and 13 Jbeta primers. Clones were sequenced by immunoSEQ multiplex PCR, and TCRdb holds only the in-frame ones, with some missing. The table shows 150,000 or so clones, with approximately 72% occurring only once. The specimen was PBMCs. The origin of this receptor is a man younger than 35 in good health and CMV-seronegative.

CDR3 region: CASSPYEGGEKLFF. The DNA of the CDR3 is TGTGCCAGCAGCCCCTACGAGGGTGGGGAAAAACTGTTTTTT. The chain is built from TRBV7-2 and TRBJ1-4; D remains ambiguous. The CDR3 length is 14 residues. With 5 bases removed from V and 8 bases from J, the gap between germline ends came to 15 bases. CDR1 and CDR2 (germline): SGHTA, FQGNSA. The full variable domain, in which reference TRBV7-2 and TRBJ1-4 provide the parts outside the CDR3, is GAGVSQSPSNKVTEKGKDVELRCDPISGHTALYWYRQSLGQGLEFLIYFQGNSAPDKSGLPSDRFSAERTGGSVSTLTIQRTQQEDSAVYLCASSPYEGGEKLFFGSGTQLSVL.